Sequencing of this TCR beta chain was carried out in a study of cytomegalovirus exposure and HLA in healthy donors. Overall study context: From 190 million or so T cells, an earlier analysis saw some 120 million unique TCR beta sequences. Study conclusions and caveats: In vitro testing confirmed three CMV-associated chains as specific for CMV antigens. Being productive about 87% or about 30% of the time was typical of most TCR beta V segments in an earlier analysis. Accurate predictions that matched the HLA-A and HLA-B alleles of most subjects were reportedly made from TCR beta sequences.

The primer mix had 60 Vbeta and 13 Jbeta primers. Assay used: immunoSEQ multiplex PCR; TCRdb lists only in-frame clones, some missing. The data contain 100,000 to 120,000 clones, 70% to 85% of them singletons. Points on this clone: Its antigen is as yet unknown. One end of the junction is discordant with germline, which a read error may explain.

The CDR3 totals 13 residues. Germline V gene sequence: CDR1 SEHNR, CDR2 FQNEAQ (reference sequence). The clonotype originates from a woman aged 35 to 49 in good health and CMV-seropositive. The sequencing input was PBMCs. This chain joins TRBV7-9 and TRBJ2-3, with 7 bases lining up with TRBD2. The CDR3 DNA follows: TGTTCCAGCAGCGGGACTCCTGCAGATACGCAGTATTTT. This translates into CSSSGTPADTQYF.